The T cell receptor beta chain described here comes from a study of CD8 T cells in Susac syndrome. CDR1 is MNHNS and CDR2 is SASEGT in the germline V gene. The ends were cut back, 2 bases at V and 0 bases at J, with 11 bases in the middle. CDR3 size: 15 residues. Random hexamers were used to reverse transcribe the RNA input (roughly 0.5 to 1 ug). The immunoSEQ assay covered 54 Vbeta and 13 Jbeta segments for CDR3. TCRdb ran MiXCR on the immunoSEQ multiplex PCR reads and lists one entry per CDR3 protein. The sample holds approximately 120,000 distinct CDR3 sequences; 93% are singletons and the top ten take approximately 0.31%. The patients who served as multiple sclerosis controls were treatment-naive and had stable or active relapsing-remitting disease that fulfilled the revised McDonald criteria. CD8+ and CD4+ T cells were negatively isolated; TEMRA cells were FACS-enriched.

The TCR comes from a human donor with multiple sclerosis. The chain has TRBV6-1 and TRBJ2-7; TRBD1 might be the D (5 bases). The specimen sequenced was CD8+ T cells from PBMCs. The CDR3 DNA follows: TGTGCCAGCAGTGAATTTCAGGGTTCCTCCTACGAGCAGTACTTC. Residues: CASSEFQGSSYEQYF.